The next 14 T cell receptor beta chains were all read from a single sample in a study of blood T cell repertoires in COVID-19. Some clones are missing from TCRdb's copy, which holds only in-frame ones; the method was immunoSEQ multiplex PCR. The table lists roughly 8,500 clones, about 90% of them singletons. Sequenced: peripheral blood. These receptors all stem from a woman aged 45-65 years with active or convalescent COVID-19.

This clone was counted a single time. V is TRBV5-1 and J is TRBJ2-3; 7 bases are shared with TRBD2. Germline V gene sequence: CDR1 SGHRS, CDR2 YFSETQ. With 0 bases clipped from V and 7 bases from J, the junction kept 5 bases outside the gene matches. This CDR3 has 14 amino acids. This CDR3 reads CASSLVAGENTQYF. The DNA of the CDR3 is TGCGCCAGCAGCTTGGTGGCGGGGGAAAATACGCAGTATTTT. The full variable domain, with the rest looked up from reference TRBV5-1 and TRBJ2-3, is KAGVTQTPRYLIKTRGQQVTLSCSPISGHRSVSWYQQTPGQGLQFLFEYFSETQRNKGNFPGRFSGRQFSNSRSEMNVSTLELGDSALYLCASSLVAGENTQYFGPGTRLTVL.

V and J are TRBV6-5 and TRBJ1-1; a possible D gene is TRBD1 (5 bases). Per germline, CDR1 MNHEY and CDR2 SVGAGI. Trimming stripped 8 bases from V and 6 bases from J, with 19 bases between. The CDR3 length is 14 residues. CDR3 DNA: TGTGCCAGCGGTCCACGTATGGGCAGGGCTGAAGCTTTCTTT. Translating it yields CASGPRMGRAEAFF.

The chain combines TRBV3-1 (or the pseudogene TRBV3-2) with TRBJ2-7, with 11 nucleotides matching TRBD2. The junction had 13 bases not matched to a gene; V was cut back by 0 bases and J by 6 bases. The CDR3 has 18 residues. In germline, CDR1 is LGHDT, CDR2 YNNKEL (reference sequence). CDR3 amino acids: CASSQEYTSGRRLSEQYF. The CDR3 DNA is TGTGCCAGCAGCCAAGAGTACACTAGCGGGAGAAGATTGAGCGAGCAGTACTTC.

The rearrangement uses TRBV3-1 (or the pseudogene TRBV3-2) and TRBJ2-1; 7 bases are a match to TRBD1. Germline V gene lookup returns CDR1 LGHDT and CDR2 YNNKEL (reference sequence). J was trimmed by 4 bases and V by 1 base; bases with no gene match: 10. This CDR3 has 17 amino acids. The CDR3 DNA sequence: TGTGCCAGCAGCCAAGGACAGGGATACGGGCCTTACAATGAGCAGTTCTTC. It codes for CASSQGQGYGPYNEQFF.

This chain joins TRBV10-1 and TRBJ2-7; the D is unclear. The germline CDR1 and CDR2 sequences are WNHNN and SYGVQD (reference sequence). Trimming stripped 2 bases from V and 6 bases from J, with 8 bases between. This CDR3 has 12 amino acids. The CDR3 nucleotides read TGCGCCAGCAGTGAGAGCTTGTCCGAGCAGTACTTC. Translated, it gives CASSESLSEQYF.

The chain links TRBV28 to TRBJ2-4; 8 bases fit TRBD1. Germline trimming cut 5 bases from V and 5 bases from J; bases unmatched to any gene: 2. In germline, CDR1 is MDHEN, CDR2 SYDVKM. The CDR3 is made up of 13 amino acids. CDR3 DNA: TGTGCCAGCAGTCCGGGACAGGAAAACATTCAGTACTTC. The encoded protein is CASSPGQENIQYF. Looking up the rest from reference TRBV28 and TRBJ2-4 gives the full variable domain: DVKVTQSSRYLVKRTGEKVFLECVQDMDHENMFWYRQDPGLGLRLIYFSYDVKMKEKGDIPEGYSVSREKKERFSLILESASTNQTSMYLCASSPGQENIQYFGAGTRLSVL.

The J gene is TRBJ1-1, the V gene TRBV5-1; 8 positions match TRBD1. V dropped 5 bases and J dropped 0; count of bases not matched to a gene: 9. This CDR3 comprises 16 residues. Per the germline V gene, CDR1 is SGHRS and CDR2 is YFSETQ. Here the CDR3 reads CASRTGTGQMNTEAFF. CDR3 sequence (DNA): TGCGCCAGCAGAACCGGGACAGGCCAAATGAACACTGAAGCTTTCTTT.

This clone was recorded a few times. This chain connects TRBV28 to TRBJ2-7, with D perhaps matching TRBD1 (6 bases). CDR1 is MDHEN and CDR2 is SYDVKM in the germline V gene. Trimming pared 6 bases from V and 3 bases from J, leaving 18 bases between. This CDR3 comprises 15 residues. This chain's CDR3 is CASRPWDKPHYEQYF. In DNA, the CDR3 is TGTGCCAGCAGACCTTGGGACAAACCTCACTACGAGCAGTACTTC.

This clone appeared a single time. The chain has TRBV28 and TRBJ2-1; D is perhaps TRBD2 (6 bases). Germline lookup yields CDR1 MDHEN and CDR2 SYDVKM. Between the trimmed V and J ends, which lost 7 bases and 0 bases, there was a span of 19 bases. The CDR3 has 17 residues. As DNA, the CDR3 is TGTGCCAGCACCGTGGGAGGCTTTACCAGCTCCTACAATGAGCAGTTCTTC. This sequence encodes CASTVGGFTSSYNEQFF.

The chain recombines TRBV27 with TRBJ1-5; 8 positions agree with TRBD1. The CDR3 consists of 14 residues. V lost 4 bases to trimming and J lost 2 bases; unmatched junction nucleotides: 1. CDR1 is MNHEY and CDR2 is SMNVEV in the germline V gene (reference sequence). CDR3 nucleotide sequence: TGTGCCAGCAGTTCGACAGGGGGCAATCAGCCCCAGCATTTT. This sequence encodes CASSSTGGNQPQHF.

The chain links TRBV3-1 (or the pseudogene TRBV3-2) to TRBJ1-2, with 7 bases that match TRBD1. J gave up 4 bases and V 1 base, and 6 bases lay outside the gene matches. CDR3 length: 15 amino acids. The V gene's germline CDR1 is LGHDT and CDR2 YNNKEL (reference sequence). Written as DNA, the CDR3 is TGTGCCAGCAGCCAAGGACAGGGAGCTGCCTATGGCTACACCTTC. Encoded protein: CASSQGQGAAYGYTF.

V and J are TRBV14 and TRBJ2-7, with D possibly being TRBD1 (6 bases). The ends were cut back, 1 base at V and 0 bases at J, with 16 bases in the middle. Per germline, CDR1 SGHDN and CDR2 FVKESK. CDR3 length: 17 amino acids. The CDR3 region has the DNA TGTGCCAGCAGCCAAGCCCCGGGACACCTAGTCTCCTACGAGCAGTACTTC. Protein product: CASSQAPGHLVSYEQYF. Combining the CDR3 with reference TRBV14 and TRBJ2-7 gives the whole variable domain EAGVTQFPSHSVIEKGQTVTLRCDPISGHDNLYWYRRVMGKEIKFLLHFVKESKQDESGMPNNRFLAERTGGTYSTLKVQPAELEDSGVYFCASSQAPGHLVSYEQYFGPGTRLTVT.

The chain is built from TRBV7-9 and TRBJ2-1; D may be TRBD2 (6 bases). The CDR3 runs 16 residues. The ends were cut back, 6 bases at V and 6 bases at J, with 21 bases in the middle. Germline V lookup: CDR1 SEHNR, CDR2 FQNEAQ (reference sequence). The CDR3 nucleotides read TGTGCCAGCAGTCGCGGGGCGGCGGGAAGGGGCAATGAGCAGTTCTTC. Protein: CASSRGAAGRGNEQFF.

The chain carries TRBV6-4 and TRBJ1-1, with D unresolved. Germline V gene sequence: CDR1 MRHNA, CDR2 SNTAGT. Trimming shortened V by 9 bases and J by 1 base, and 15 bases separated the two germline ends. The CDR3 is 14 residues long. The CDR3: CAREPTQANTEAFF. The CDR3 DNA reads TGTGCCAGGGAACCGACACAAGCGAACACTGAAGCTTTCTTT.